These T cell receptor beta chains were read from a single sample in a study of T cells expressing NK-cell markers. TCRdb reworked the 5' RACE reads into one entry per CDR3 protein, no DNA. This repertoire includes about 450,000 distinct CDR3 sequences. Sequenced: blood T cells: a sorted CD56 or NKG2C T cell subset, CD4+ or CD8+ T cells, or bulk PBMC T cells (not recorded which). The origin of the receptors is a woman between 18 and 70 years old in good health. Both conserved end residues are part of each CDR3. Each record gives: V gene, J gene, CDR3 protein.

TRBV28	TRBJ1-6	CASRGKDRRNSPLHF
TRBV12-3/TRBV12-4	TRBJ2-2	CASRPPDRGSNTGELFF
TRBV6-5	TRBJ1-5	CASSYRTGYQPQHF
TRBV27	TRBJ2-5	CASRGEDRHYQETQYF
TRBV6-2/TRBV6-3	TRBJ2-2	CASRWGTTLTGELFF
TRBV18	TRBJ1-6	CASSAYSGQDGSPLHF
TRBV7-2	TRBJ1-5	CASSLEQGPNQPQHF
TRBV3-1	TRBJ2-5	CASSRRTNQETQYF
TRBV28	TRBJ2-5	CASSFGAVFGETQYF
TRBV5-1	TRBJ2-1	CASSQSGRADNEQFF
TRBV5-1	TRBJ2-3	CASSWGGGARTDTQYF
TRBV29-1	TRBJ2-2	CSVEGQGANTGELFF
TRBV7-8	TRBJ2-1	CAGTSGSNSYNEQFF
TRBV29-1	TRBJ2-3	CSASGAQDTQYF
TRBV27	TRBJ1-5	CASRPTGIGNQPQHF
TRBV5-4	TRBJ2-7	CASSLVTGINEQYF
TRBV4-2	TRBJ2-2	CASSQPSRPQVVGELFF
TRBV28	TRBJ2-1	CASSLWWATSGNNEQFF
TRBV6-2/TRBV6-3	TRBJ2-1	CASSYAGSDYNEQFF
TRBV6-2/TRBV6-3	TRBJ1-5	CASSYLQGSQPQHF
TRBV7-2	TRBJ2-5	CASSLAARQEETQYF
TRBV7-2	TRBJ1-1	CASSLVAVSIEAFF
TRBV4-3	TRBJ1-2	CASSPSLANYGYTF
TRBV6-1	TRBJ2-1	CASSRLSSYNEQFF
TRBV11-1	TRBJ2-4	CASSLGSSLGGSTDIQYF
TRBV6-1	TRBJ2-7	CASSGTREFHEQYF
TRBV6-5	TRBJ1-2	CASKGQYGYTF
TRBV7-6	TRBJ1-2	CASSAGRTAPLSLVYGYTF
TRBV7-2	TRBJ2-1	CASSLADRAYNEQFF
TRBV19	TRBJ2-1	CPSGSGQAYNEQFF
TRBV9	TRBJ1-3	CASSVAGGRSNTIYF
TRBV27	TRBJ2-3	CASSLLGYTDTQYF
TRBV7-9	TRBJ1-5	CASSFSSGSNQPQHF
TRBV7-9	TRBJ2-7	CASSLGGDEQYF
TRBV11-2	TRBJ2-3	CASRPIKKVADTQYF
TRBV28	TRBJ2-2	CASSLLGQGPGELFF
TRBV14	TRBJ1-1	CASSPARGRGWTEAFF
TRBV6-5	TRBJ1-2	CASKAQGARPYGYTF
TRBV21-1	TRBJ2-3	CASSKDGGRVTDTQYF
TRBV27	TRBJ1-5	CASSFSFGGGYNQPQHF
TRBV4-1	TRBJ1-5	CASSQVAPGGNQPQHF
TRBV4-1	TRBJ2-5	CASSQVKAGGETQYF
TRBV12-3/TRBV12-4	TRBJ1-4	CASSPEQGWDEKLFF
TRBV6-5	TRBJ1-2	CASSYSTQGTYGYTF
TRBV6-2/TRBV6-3	TRBJ2-1	CASRGMSYNEQFF
TRBV7-9	TRBJ2-5	CASSEGLAETQYF
TRBV15	TRBJ2-1	CATSRDRVSYNEQFF
TRBV29-1	TRBJ2-7	CSVEEDSRPPYEQYF
TRBV11-2	TRBJ2-3	CASSSRMEGSTDTQYF
TRBV12-3/TRBV12-4	TRBJ2-5	CASTSSIRTGETQYF
TRBV6-1	TRBJ2-3	CASSEFGQGEYF
TRBV5-5	TRBJ2-3	CASSPYPGDTDTQYF
TRBV15	TRBJ2-1	CATSGGLAVNEQFF
TRBV5-1	TRBJ2-5	CASTDKTETQYF
TRBV7-2	TRBJ2-3	CASSPWTSADTQYF